Listed here is a single T cell receptor (beta chain). The antigen this receptor binds is unknown. No much larger clonotype is one base removed from it; base qualities were not supplied. For sequencing of the TCRbeta CDR3 region, genomic DNA was extracted from the sorted cells. The immunoSEQ Assay was used to sequence the TCRbeta CDR3 regions. TCRdb provides this immuneACCESS table in a form limited to in-frame rearrangements. Some clones are lacking; in checked studies, under half of them reflect an unresolved V gene, and why the rest are absent is not known. The sample table lists roughly 64,000 clones, approximately 84% of them with a count of one. About 2% of the sample is in the top ten clones. The data are from a study of OX40 agonist ivuxolimab in advanced cancers. Context from the whole study: The costimulatory receptor OX40 (CD134) was targeted by ivuxolimab, a fully human IgG2 agonistic monoclonal antibody. Intravenous ivuxolimab was administered to patients every 2 weeks at six dose levels: 0.01, 0.1, 0.3, 1.5, 3 and 10 mg/kg. Of the approximately 50 dose-escalation patients, hepatocellular carcinoma was present in 19, melanoma in approximately 15, renal cell carcinoma in 9 and head and neck cancer in 9. In the dose-escalation cohort, approximately 83% of patients were male, and the mean age was 60 years with a range of roughly 20 to 79. Prior anti-PD-1, anti-PD-L1 or anti-CTLA-4 therapy was permitted, and checkpoint inhibitors had been received by about 44% of dose-escalation patients. Partial responses were achieved by three dose-escalation patients, of whom one had hepatocellular carcinoma and two had cutaneous melanoma. The point of sequencing TCRbeta in the periphery was to test whether ivuxolimab changed TCR sequence diversity and drove clonal T-cell expansion. The paper covers the monotherapy dose-escalation part of the phase I ivuxolimab trial, which included N ≈ 50 patients. The paper as a whole reports these results and caveats: Low levels of normalized T-cell clonal expansion were also shown by some nonresponding patients. The antigen specificity of the peripheral T cells that underwent clonal expansion was not determined. At doses of 0.1 to 3.0 mg/kg, clonal expansion of both CD4+ and CD8+ T cells in blood was seen between baseline and week 6. In the 0.1-3.0 mg/kg groups, partial responders had among the lowest normalized peripheral clonal expansion, particularly in CD8+ T cells. On average, CD8+ T cells showed more expanded clones than CD4+ T cells after ivuxolimab.

The CDR3 runs 16 residues from the cysteine to the phenylalanine. Just CDR3 DNA is preserved here, 48 bases in frame from base 1. Trimming costs V 3 bases and J 6 bases, and their ends lie 17 bases apart. As encoded in the germline V gene (reference sequence), CDR1 is LNHDA while CDR2 is SQIVND. The trial excluded patients who had a history of autoimmune disease or who were on systemic immunosuppression. Peripheral blood for TCR sequencing was collected from all dose cohorts at baseline, on cycle 4 day 1, and on cycle 7 day 1. Samples came from an open-label, multicenter, first-in-human phase I dose-escalation trial of ivuxolimab. Adults with locally advanced or metastatic head and neck squamous cell, hepatocellular, melanoma or renal cell carcinoma were enrolled in the trial. Before TCR sequencing, CD4+ T cells and CD8+ T cells from peripheral blood were sorted into separate populations.

This clonotype was sampled from an adult with an advanced solid tumor such as melanoma, head and neck, liver or kidney cancer. The rearrangement joined TRBV19 to TRBJ2-2; TRBD2 is perhaps the D gene, given 6 matching bases. The starting material was CD4+ or CD8+ T cells sorted from blood, obtained in a trial of the OX40 agonist ivuxolimab. The bases read TGTGCCAGTAGTATCCCCTGGGGAGGACGGGCCGGGGAGCTGTTTTTT. Translated, this is CASSIPWGGRAGELFF.